These 23 T cell receptor beta chains share one sample of origin, sequenced in a study of immune characterization of retroperitoneal liposarcoma. TCRdb called the PCR reads again in MiXCR, with one record for every CDR3 protein. The sample has about 10,000 distinct CDR3 sequences, 37% seen once. The specimen was tumor tissue. The receptors were gathered from a male donor with retroperitoneal liposarcoma.

This clonotype occurred many times. The CDR3 loop is CASSETSGGPDTQYF. In nucleotides, the CDR3 is TGTGCCAGCAGTGAGACTAGCGGGGGGCCAGATACGCAGTATTTT. The gene calls are TRBV6-1 and TRBJ2-3; TRBD2 matches at 13 bases. The CDR3 is 15 amino acids. With 3 bases clipped from V and 4 bases from J, the junction kept 1 base outside the gene matches. CDR1 and CDR2 (germline): MNHNS, SASEGT.

In this sample, this clonotype turned up a few times. This sequence joins TRBV6-1 and TRBJ2-4, with D tentatively TRBD2 (6 bases). The germline CDR1 and CDR2 sequences are MNHNS and SASEGT. This CDR3 spans 15 amino acids. V lost 4 bases and J lost 2, with 12 bases in between. The CDR3 sequence is CASSGSSGTKNIQYF. In nucleotides, the CDR3 is TGTGCCAGCAGTGGTAGTAGCGGAACCAAAAACATTCAGTACTTC.

The sample holds a few counts of this clonotype. The rearrangement links TRBV6-1 to TRBJ1-1; no reliable D call. V was cut by 6 bases and J by 4 bases, with 9 bases left in between. The CDR3 has 12 amino acids. Germline V gene lookup returns CDR1 MNHNS and CDR2 SASEGT. DNA for the CDR3: TGTGCCAGCAGGGGGATGGGCACTGAAGCTTTCTTT. This sequence encodes CASRGMGTEAFF.

The chain recombines TRBV7-2 with TRBJ1-6; D might be TRBD1 (6 bases). The CDR3 contains 20 residues. Between the trimmed V and J ends, which lost 6 bases and 0 bases, there was a span of 24 bases. Per germline, CDR1 SGHTA and CDR2 FQGNSA. The CDR3 spells CASSTHGAGAGSSYNSPLHF. The CDR3 DNA sequence: TGTGCCAGCAGTACTCATGGGGCAGGGGCTGGAAGCTCCTATAATTCACCCCTCCACTTT.

Regarding this clonotype: Possible read error: a much larger clone is one base away. The V gene is TRBV7-2, the J gene TRBJ2-5; D call uncertain. Germline V CDR1 and CDR2: SGHTA, FQGNSA. V dropped 5 bases and J dropped 1 base, with 17 bases sitting between them. The CDR3 loop spans 16 amino acids. CDR3 nucleotide sequence: TGTGCCAGCAGCATCAATGCTGTGAGTCTCCAAGAGACCCAGTACTTC. This encodes CASSINAVSLQETQYF.

Ten or more counts support this clonotype. V usage is TRBV12-3 or TRBV12-4 and J usage is TRBJ2-1; 13 bases map to TRBD2. This CDR3 has 17 residues. After removal of 5 bases from V and 5 bases from J, the junction contained 9 bases not matched to a gene. The CDR3 nucleotides read TGTGCCAGCAGTATACCGACTAGCGGGGGGCCCAACAATGAGCAGTTCTTC. Translating gives CASSIPTSGGPNNEQFF.

The V and J genes are TRBV6-1 and TRBJ2-7, with TRBD1 matching over 8 bases. CDR3 length equals 15 residues. Germline CDR1 MNHNS, CDR2 SASEGT. Losses at the gene ends were 5 bases for V and 0 bases for J; bases not matched to a gene: 6. Here the CDR3 DNA reads TGTGCCAGCAGTCGCCGGGACAGGAGCTCCTACGAGCAGTACTTC. It translates to CASSRRDRSSYEQYF.

This clonotype appeared a few times. The gene calls are TRBV6-5 and TRBJ1-1, with D perhaps TRBD1 (5 bases). V dropped 1 base and J dropped 1 base, with 22 bases sitting between them. This CDR3 comprises 19 residues. The germline CDR1 and CDR2 sequences are MNHEY and SVGAGI. CDR3 nucleotides: TGTGCCAGCAGTTACTTCGTTTCTGGCAGGGCGGGGGGGAACACTGAAGCTTTCTTT. The encoded protein is CASSYFVSGRAGGNTEAFF.

J is TRBJ2-5 and V is TRBV6-5, with 7 bases matching TRBD2. CDR3 size: 15 residues. Trimming removed 4 bases from V and 2 bases from J; junction bases left unmatched: 7. CDR1 is MNHEY and CDR2 is SVGAGI in the germline V gene. CDR3 sequence: CASSFGGVAQETQYF. The CDR3, as DNA: TGTGCCAGCAGTTTTGGGGGGGTAGCGCAAGAGACCCAGTACTTC.

The rearrangement joins TRBV10-2 to TRBJ2-5; TRBD2 is a possible D gene (6 bases). The DNA end favors TRBJ2-1, so the J call may be wrong. The CDR3 consists of 14 residues. Germline CDR1 reads WSHSY; CDR2 reads SAAADI. The CDR3 DNA is TGCGCCAGCAGTGACCCAATGCCGGGGGATGAGCAGTTCTTC. Translation gives CASSDPMPGDEQFF.

Only a few counts were recorded for this clonotype. The V gene is TRBV10-2, the J gene TRBJ2-5; D possibly matches TRBD1 or TRBD2 (5 bases each). Near its end, the DNA agrees better with TRBJ2-1, so the J call may be wrong. The germline V gene encodes CDR1 WSHSY and CDR2 SAAADI. The CDR3 totals 13 residues. The CDR3 here is CASSSGTSIGQFF. DNA for the CDR3: TGCGCCAGCAGTTCCGGGACCAGCATTGGGCAGTTCTTC.

The gene calls are TRBV6-1 and TRBJ1-4; the D is unclear. V lost 6 bases and J lost 5, with 4 bases in between. The CDR3 runs to 11 residues. CDR1 MNHNS and CDR2 SASEGT come from the germline V gene. Written as DNA, the CDR3 is TGTGCCAGCAGGCTCAATGAAAAACTGTTTTTT. Translating it yields CASRLNEKLFF.

The chain couples TRBV25-1 to TRBJ2-3; D not certain. V lost 6 bases to trimming and J lost 6 bases, with 10 bases between them. The CDR3 totals 12 residues. Per the germline V gene, CDR1 is MGHDK and CDR2 is SYGVNS. CDR3 loop: CASSLLGDTQYF. In nucleotides, the CDR3 is TGTGCCAGCAGCCTCCTCGGGGATACGCAGTATTTT.

This rearrangement joins TRBV4-3 to TRBJ1-2; D is possibly TRBD1 (6 bases). CDR1 LGHNA and CDR2 YSLEER come from the germline V gene. The length of the CDR3 is 17 residues. Trimming took off 6 bases at V and 1 base at J, with 21 bases between the two ends. CDR3 sequence (DNA): TGCGCCAGCAGAAACACAAACCGGGACACCAGTAACTATGGCTACACCTTC. Protein product: CASRNTNRDTSNYGYTF.

This clonotype was observed at least ten times. The chain employs TRBV6-1 and TRBJ2-5; D unclear. Between the trimmed V and J ends, which lost 4 bases and 6 bases, there was a span of 9 bases. Per germline, CDR1 MNHNS and CDR2 SASEGT. The CDR3 is made up of 12 amino acids. The CDR3 protein is CASSASAKTQYF. CDR3 in DNA: TGTGCCAGCAGTGCCTCAGCCAAGACCCAGTACTTC.

V usage is TRBV6-1 and J usage is TRBJ1-2; TRBD1 matches at 8 bases. CDR3 length: 11 residues. Trimming cost V 6 bases and J 7 bases; bases outside gene matches: 1. Germline V gene lookup returns CDR1 MNHNS and CDR2 SASEGT. The CDR3 nucleotides read TGTGCCAGCAGAACAGGGGGTGGCTACACCTTC. Translating it yields CASRTGGGYTF.

The CDR3 loop reads CASSRDFGGTDTQYF. CDR3 coding DNA: TGTGCCAGCAGCCGGGACTTCGGCGGCACAGATACGCAGTATTTT. The V and J genes are TRBV6-1 and TRBJ2-3, with D maybe TRBD2 (6 bases). The V gene lost 6 bases and the J gene lost 1 base, with 14 bases spanning the gap. This CDR3 is built from 15 residues. Germline CDR1 and CDR2: MNHNS and SASEGT.

The chain has TRBV7-2 and TRBJ1-2, with D unresolved. CDR1 is SGHTA and CDR2 is FQGNSA in the germline V gene. The V end lost 1 base, the J end lost 2 bases, and 11 bases lay between the germline ends. The CDR3 is made up of 15 amino acids. CDR3 sequence: CASSLGRETNYGYTF. CDR3 in DNA: TGTGCCAGCAGCTTAGGGAGGGAGACCAACTATGGCTACACCTTC.

This clonotype was picked up many times. V and J are TRBV11-1 and TRBJ2-3; TRBD2 agrees at 7 bases. Germline loops: CDR1 SGHAT, CDR2 FQDESV (reference sequence). V shed 5 bases, J shed 6 bases, and the junction held 11 bases outside the gene matches. This CDR3 is 15 amino acids long. In DNA form, the CDR3 reads TGTGCCAGCAGCCCGGGGAGGGCAGCATCTGATACGCAGTATTTT. It encodes CASSPGRAASDTQYF.

This clonotype was detected only once. The chain employs TRBV6-8 and TRBJ2-3, with 10 bases aligning to TRBD2. This CDR3 spans 17 amino acids. The V segment lost 5 bases and the J segment 0 bases; nucleotides outside the gene matches: 8. The germline gives CDR1 MNHGY, CDR2 SAAAGT. The CDR3 region is CASSVGTSAFSTDTQYF. The CDR3 bases are TGTGCCAGCAGTGTCGGGACTAGCGCCTTCAGCACAGATACGCAGTATTTT.

This clonotype was counted a few times. The chain combines TRBV12-3 or TRBV12-4 with TRBJ1-6, with 8 nucleotides matching TRBD1. The CDR3 covers 17 residues. The J segment lost 8 bases and the V segment lost 6 bases, leaving 15 bases of the junction unmatched. The CDR3 is CASRGSADREIHSPLHF. For the CDR3, the DNA is TGTGCCAGCAGGGGGAGTGCGGACAGGGAGATACATTCACCCCTCCACTTT.

V gene TRBV27 combines with J gene TRBJ2-2; 10 bases map to TRBD2. V was clipped by 7 bases and J by 5 bases; unmatched bases: 10. CDR1 MNHEY and CDR2 SMNVEV come from the germline V gene (reference sequence). This CDR3 is 16 amino acids long. CDR3 residues: CASTLGAGGLTGELFF. CDR3 sequence (DNA): TGTGCCAGCACCCTAGGAGCGGGGGGGCTGACCGGGGAGCTGTTTTTT.

This chain joins TRBV12-3 or TRBV12-4 and TRBJ2-7; tentative D call: TRBD1 (6 bases). CDR3 size: 14 residues. Trimming cost V 0 bases and J 0 bases, with 6 bases left between them. CDR3 in DNA: TGTGCCAGCAGTTTAGCACAGGGCTCCTACGAGCAGTACTTC. Amino acid sequence: CASSLAQGSYEQYF.